This T cell receptor beta chain emerged from a study of blood T cells in healthy people across ages. Germline-derived CDR1 and CDR2 are SGHVS and FQNEAQ. This CDR3 spans 13 amino acids. V was shortened by 1 base and J by 7 bases, with 10 bases between the two germline ends. The donors, healthy Caucasians from Russia, were aged about 6 to 95. With a J-beta primer mix and a sample-barcoded 5' primer, a second PCR ran 7 to 11 cycles. Every cDNA was tagged by a template-switch adaptor with 12 random nucleotides. Each CDR3 protein is one row after TCRdb ran MiXCR on the 5' RACE reads. The data show approximately 780,000 distinct CDR3 sequences, with roughly 24% seen just once and around 3% held by the top ten. This clonotype has just a few counts. The sample was also reused in another study, on T cells of mothers and their children. That investigation notes: The people who donated were a few healthy Caucasian mothers and their six children. Over 9.5 million reads per mother and around 3 million per child were obtained.

This receptor was taken from a boy between 5 and 17 years old in good health. The material sequenced was blood. The chain couples TRBV7-8 to TRBJ1-2; D call uncertain. CDR3 sequence reads: CASSLGDRFGYTF. CDR3 DNA: TGTGCCAGCAGCTTAGGGGATCGTTTTGGCTACACCTTC.